Described below is a single T cell receptor (beta chain) sequence and its context. CDR1 is SGHRS and CDR2 is YFSETQ in the germline V gene. V dropped 1 base and J dropped 2 bases, with 12 bases sitting between them. The CDR3 contains 15 residues. Original processing methods: Quantification of nucleated cells was approximated via reference gene primer amplification. This table comes from immunoSEQ multiplex PCR, and its TCRdb copy is limited to in-frame clones, with some not included. V and J calls and clone size are given by that table; D and trimming were obtained from the DNA. The sample shows about 240,000 clones, approximately 86% of them seen only once. The sample is drawn from a study of blood T cell repertoires in COVID-19. Across the whole study: Sites across the United States, Italy and Spain contributed samples from acute and convalescent COVID-19. PBMCs, B-cell-depleted T cells, or T cells provided the cDNA or gDNA that made up the material.

This TCR was recovered from a man in his sixties who had recovered from COVID-19. V usage is TRBV5-1 and J usage is TRBJ1-2; D is unresolved. The specimen was peripheral blood. The CDR3 DNA sequence: TGCGCCAGCAGCTTGTATGCAGCGTGGAACTATGGCTACACCTTC. This encodes CASSLYAAWNYGYTF.